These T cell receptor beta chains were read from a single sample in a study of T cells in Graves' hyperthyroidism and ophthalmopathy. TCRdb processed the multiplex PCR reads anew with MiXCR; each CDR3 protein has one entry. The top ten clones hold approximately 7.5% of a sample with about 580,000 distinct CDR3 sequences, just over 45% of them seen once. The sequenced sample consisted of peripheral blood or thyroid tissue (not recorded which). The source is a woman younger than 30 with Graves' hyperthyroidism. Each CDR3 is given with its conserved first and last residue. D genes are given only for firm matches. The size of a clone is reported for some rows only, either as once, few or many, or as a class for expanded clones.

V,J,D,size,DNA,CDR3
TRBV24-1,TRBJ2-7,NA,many,TGTGCCACCAGTGATCATAGCTCCTACGAGCAGTACTTC,CATSDHSSYEQYF
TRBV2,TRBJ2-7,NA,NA,TGTGCCAGCAGTGAAGCGGGGTCTGGGCTACCCTACGAGCAGTACTTC,CASSEAGSGLPYEQYF
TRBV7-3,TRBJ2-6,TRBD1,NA,TGTGCCAGCAGCCCAACGACAGGGCGCTCTGGGGCCAACGTCCTGACTTTC,CASSPTTGRSGANVLTF
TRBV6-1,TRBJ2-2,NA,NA,TGTGCCAGCAGTGAAGGGAAGGTGGACACCGGGGAGCTGTTTTTT,CASSEGKVDTGELFF
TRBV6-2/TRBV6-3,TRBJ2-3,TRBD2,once,TGTGCCAGCACCCCGGGCGGGAGTGAGGATACGCAGTATTTT,CASTPGGSEDTQYF
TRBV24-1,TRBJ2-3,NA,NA,TGTGCCACCAGTGATCCCGCGGCGAGCACAGATACGCAGTATTTT,CATSDPAASTDTQYF
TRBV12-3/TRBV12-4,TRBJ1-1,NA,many,TGTGCCAGCAGGGAGCAGGGGAACACTGAAGCTTTCTTT,CASREQGNTEAFF
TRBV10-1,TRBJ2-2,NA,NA,TGCGCCAGCAGGGACAGGGAGCTGTTTTTT,CASRDRELFF
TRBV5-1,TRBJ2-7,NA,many,TGCGCCAGCAGCTTGGTACCCTCCTACGAGCAGTACTTC,CASSLVPSYEQYF
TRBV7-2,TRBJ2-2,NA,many,TGTGCCAGCAGCGCTTACAGGGACGCCGGGGAGCTGTTTTTT,CASSAYRDAGELFF
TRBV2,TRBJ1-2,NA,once,TGTGCCAGCAGTGTTCAGAACTATGGCTACACCTTC,CASSVQNYGYTF
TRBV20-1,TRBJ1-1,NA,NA,TGCAGTGCCAGCAGCGGAAACGGGAACACTGAAGCTTTCTTT,CSASSGNGNTEAFF
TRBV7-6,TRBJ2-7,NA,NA,TGTGCCAGCAGCTTAGAGGCGGAGGCCTACGAGCAGTACTTC,CASSLEAEAYEQYF
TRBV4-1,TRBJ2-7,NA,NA,TGCGCCAGCAGCCAAGGAAGGTACACAGGGAGCGAGCAGTACTTC,CASSQGRYTGSEQYF
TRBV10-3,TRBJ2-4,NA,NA,TGTGCCATCAGTGAGTCGAGAGGTCTAGCCAAAAACATTCAGTACTTC,CAISESRGLAKNIQYF
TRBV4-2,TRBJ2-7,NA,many,TGTGCCAGCAGCCAAGTAGGGGGGGATGAGCAGTACTTC,CASSQVGGDEQYF
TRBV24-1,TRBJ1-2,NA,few,TGTGCCACCAGTGATGGAAGCTATCGCTACACCTTC,CATSDGSYRYTF
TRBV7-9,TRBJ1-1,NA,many,TGTGCCAGCAGCGGCCGGACAGAGGGCTTACCTGAAGCTTTCTTT,CASSGRTEGLPEAFF
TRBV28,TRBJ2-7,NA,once,TGTGCCGGCAGCCCCGCTCACTACGAGCAGTACTTC,CAGSPAHYEQYF
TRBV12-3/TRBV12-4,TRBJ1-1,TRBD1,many,TGTGCCAGCAGTTTCCGCTCAGGGGGCGCCGGTGGGACTGAAGCTTTCTTT,CASSFRSGGAGGTEAFF
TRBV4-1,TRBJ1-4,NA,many,TGCGCCAGCAGCCAAGTTCTAGGCGGTCCGAATGAAAAACTGTTTTTT,CASSQVLGGPNEKLFF
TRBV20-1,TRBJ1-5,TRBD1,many,TGCAGTGCCGGGGACAGGAATCAGCCCCAGCATTTT,CSAGDRNQPQHF
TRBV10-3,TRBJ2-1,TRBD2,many,TGTGCCTCTTCCGCGGCTAGCGGCTCCTACAATGAGCAGTTCTTC,CASSAASGSYNEQFF
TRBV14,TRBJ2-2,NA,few,TGTGCCAGCAGCCAAGATCCCAGGGTCGGCACCGGGGAGCTGTTTTTT,CASSQDPRVGTGELFF
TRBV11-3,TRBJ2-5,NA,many,TGTGCCAGCAGCTCCTATAACTTGGACAGCCAAGAGACCCAGTACTTC,CASSSYNLDSQETQYF
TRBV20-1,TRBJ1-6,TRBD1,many,TGCAGTGCTAGCCCTAGGGGGCGTAGGTCACCCCTCCACTTT,CSASPRGRRSPLHF
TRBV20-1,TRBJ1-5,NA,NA,TGCAGTGCTAGAGATCCCGGGAGCTTGGAGACCCAGCATTTT,CSARDPGSLETQHF
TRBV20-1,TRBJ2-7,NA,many,TGCAGTGCTAAGGACAGTATCTACGAGCAGTACTTC,CSAKDSIYEQYF
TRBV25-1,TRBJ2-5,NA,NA,TGTGCCAGCAGTGAATACATGACAGGGACTCAGTACTTC,CASSEYMTGTQYF
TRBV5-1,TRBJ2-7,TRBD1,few,TGCGCCAGCAGTGACCGCCCGGGACAGAGCTCCTACGAGCAGTACTTC,CASSDRPGQSSYEQYF
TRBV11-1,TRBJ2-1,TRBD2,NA,TGTGCCAGCAGCTTAGAACTAGCGGTCGACAATGAGCAGTTCTTC,CASSLELAVDNEQFF
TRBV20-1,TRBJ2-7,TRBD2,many,TGCAGTGCTAGTAGCGCTAGCGGGACCCGTTTTTACGAGCAGTACTTC,CSASSASGTRFYEQYF
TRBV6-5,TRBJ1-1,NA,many,TGTGCCAGCAACACACTGGGGGTAACTGAAGCTTTCTTT,CASNTLGVTEAFF
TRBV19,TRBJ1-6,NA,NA,TGTGCCACTGGGACCTACAGCGATTCACTCCTCCACTTC,CATGTYSDSLLHF